This T cell receptor (beta chain) came from a study of T cells expressing NK-cell markers. TCRdb reworked the 5' RACE reads into one entry per CDR3 protein, no DNA. The sample features roughly 430,000 distinct CDR3 sequences, with approximately 6.8% in its top ten. This receptor was obtained from a woman between 18 and 70 years old in good health. Source material: blood T cells: a sorted CD56 or NKG2C T cell subset, CD4+ or CD8+ T cells, or bulk PBMC T cells (not recorded which).

CDR3 protein: CASSAGDLNTEAFF. V usage is TRBV5-1 and J usage is TRBJ1-1; no DNA is available, so the TRBD1 call from TCRdb remains unchecked. The germline V gene encodes CDR1 SGHRS and CDR2 YFSETQ. This CDR3 is 14 amino acids long.